This TCR beta chain comes out of a study of cytomegalovirus exposure and HLA in healthy donors. Points from the study as a whole: In all likelihood, a cluster of highly shared sequence variants was a sequencing artifact. Researchers reported in a later analysis that a missense DCLRE1C variant was tied to TCR beta V- and J-gene trimming.

Unrecorded immune exposures were likely, despite nominal health at sampling. The PCR contained 60 Vbeta and 13 Jbeta primers. Sequencing was performed with immunoSEQ multiplex PCR; in TCRdb, only in-frame clones are kept and a portion is missing. The sample has 110,000 or so clones, around 68% seen once. Germline V gene lookup returns CDR1 SGHNT and CDR2 YENEEA. This CDR3 has 17 amino acids. The J segment lost 6 bases and the V segment lost 5 bases, leaving 11 bases of the junction unmatched. On this clone itself: What it recognizes is unknown.

The J gene is TRBJ2-2, the V gene TRBV11-3, with 11 bases aligning to TRBD1. The material sequenced was PBMCs. This clonotype originated in a woman in her forties in good health and CMV-seropositive. The CDR3 coding sequence is TGTGCCAGCAGCCCAGGGGATGGACAGGGGGCAGCCGGGGAGCTGTTTTTT. As protein: CASSPGDGQGAAGELFF.